This T cell receptor beta chain was obtained from a study of cytomegalovirus exposure and HLA in healthy donors. A multiplex PCR was run with 60 Vbeta primers and 13 Jbeta primers. Method: immunoSEQ multiplex PCR; TCRdb's copy keeps in-frame clones and lacks some. This sample has 130,000 to 150,000 clones, with 73% found just once. As regards this clone: The antigen remains undetermined.

Whereas donors were nominally healthy upon sampling, unrecorded immune exposures were probable. Study results and limitations: Specificity for CMV antigens was confirmed in vitro for a few of the CMV-associated chains.

V lost 5 bases and J lost 3; bases outside the gene matches: 19. CDR1 is SGHNT, CDR2 YYREEE, per germline (reference sequence). The CDR3 contains 18 residues. The receptor was isolated from a human donor in good health. Source material: PBMCs. The chain combines TRBV5-4 with TRBJ1-1, with 7 nucleotides matching TRBD1. The CDR3 coding sequence is TGTGCCAGCAGGATTGGGGGCGGGACAGCCCTTTTGCACACTGAAGCTTTCTTT. Protein: CASRIGGGTALLHTEAFF.